The T cell receptor (beta chain) described here comes from a study of blood T cells in healthy people across ages. Overall study context: Template-switching capture recovered about one barcoded beta molecule per two T cells. Broader study findings: Compared with aged donors, long-lived donors showed fewer expanded clones, suggesting selection. Among T cells, TCR beta diversity per million cells dropped roughly linearly as age rose.

At least ten counts were recorded for this clonotype. Its antigen is undetermined. Through a sample-barcoded 5' primer and a J-beta primer mix, a second PCR was run for 7 to 11 cycles. Each cDNA molecule received a tag from a template-switch adaptor that had 12 random nucleotides. TCRdb itself ran the 5' RACE reads through MiXCR, one entry per CDR3 protein. The table shows hundreds of thousands of distinct CDR3 sequences, with 32% occurring only once. The CDR3 is 14 amino acids. Germline CDR1 reads DFQATT; CDR2 reads SNEGSKA (reference sequence). Trimming left V 2 bases short and J 2 bases short, with 12 bases between.

The TCR comes from an elderly woman in good health. The material sequenced was blood. J is TRBJ1-2 and V is TRBV20-1; D is undetermined. CDR3 region: CSARTSAGNYGYTF. The CDR3 coding sequence is TGCAGTGCTAGAACTTCGGCTGGAAACTATGGCTACACCTTC.